The clone carrying this T cell receptor beta chain was seen only a few times. The protocol was immunoSEQ multiplex PCR, while the TCRdb copy is restricted to in-frame clones and leaves out a portion. The repertoire holds 250,000 to 350,000 clones, with about 90% as singletons. These data originate in a study of blood T cell repertoires in COVID-19. A Seattle source enrolled patients during active infection and followed them longitudinally. Sequenced input: peripheral blood. The clonotype originates from a woman aged 25 to 39 with COVID-19, enrolled during active disease.

CDR3 sequence reads: CATSRSRQASGPQHF. CDR3 DNA: TGTGCCACCAGCAGATCAAGACAGGCGTCTGGGCCCCAGCATTTT. The chain links TRBV15 to TRBJ1-5; perhaps TRBD1 as D (6 bases). The CDR3 spans 15 residues. The V and J ends lost 2 bases and 9 bases respectively, with 17 bases between them. The germline V gene encodes CDR1 LNHNV and CDR2 YYDKDF (reference sequence).